This T cell receptor beta chain was identified in a study of blood T cell repertoires in COVID-19. The junction had 5 bases not matched to a gene; V was cut back by 4 bases and J by 3 bases. The germline V gene has CDR1 MNHNS and CDR2 SASEGT. The CDR3 covers 17 residues. Using immunoSEQ multiplex PCR, the repertoire was profiled, and TCRdb retains in-frame clones only, with some absent. The table lists roughly 180,000 clones, roughly 80% of them singletons. The V gene is TRBV6-1, the J gene TRBJ2-1, with 14 positions matching TRBD2. The source is a human donor in a cohort sampled during active COVID-19. Specimen: peripheral blood. The CDR3: CASSGPGLAGGYNEQFF. For the CDR3, the DNA is TGTGCCAGCAGTGGGCCAGGACTAGCGGGGGGCTACAATGAGCAGTTCTTC.